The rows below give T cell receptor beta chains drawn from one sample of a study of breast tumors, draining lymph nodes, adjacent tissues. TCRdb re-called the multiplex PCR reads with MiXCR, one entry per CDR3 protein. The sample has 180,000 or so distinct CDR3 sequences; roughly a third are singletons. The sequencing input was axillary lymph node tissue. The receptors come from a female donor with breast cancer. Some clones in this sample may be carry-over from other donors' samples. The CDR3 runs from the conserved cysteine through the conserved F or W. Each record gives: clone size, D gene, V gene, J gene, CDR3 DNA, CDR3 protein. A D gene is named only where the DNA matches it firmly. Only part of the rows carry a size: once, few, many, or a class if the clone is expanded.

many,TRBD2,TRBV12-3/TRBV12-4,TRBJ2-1,TGTGCCAGCAGCCTTAGCGGGAGTCGGGAGCAGTTCTTC,CASSLSGSREQFF
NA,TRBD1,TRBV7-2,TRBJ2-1,TGTGCCAGCAGCAGGGACAGGGGGCTAGGCAATGAGCAGTTCTTC,CASSRDRGLGNEQFF
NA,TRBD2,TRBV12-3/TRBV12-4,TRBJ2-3,TGTGCCAGCAGAGCCGGGACTAGCGGGAGAGTAGATACGCAGTATTTT,CASRAGTSGRVDTQYF
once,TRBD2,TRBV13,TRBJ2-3,TGTGCCAGCTTCCATCGCGGGGGGGCCGTGGATATGCAGTATTTT,CASFHRGGAVDMQYF
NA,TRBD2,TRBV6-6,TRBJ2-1,TGTGCCAGCAGTTACTCGAACGAGATTAGCGGGGCTCGATCCTACAATGAGCAGTTCTTC,CASSYSNEISGARSYNEQFF
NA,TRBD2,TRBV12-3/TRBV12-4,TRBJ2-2,TGTGCCAGCACCAGACTAGCGGGAGGCGGGGAGCTGTTTTTT,CASTRLAGGGELFF
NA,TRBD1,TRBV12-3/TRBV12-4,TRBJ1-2,TGTGCCAGCAGTCTCCAGGGACAGGGGCAAAACTATGGCTATACCTTC,CASSLQGQGQNYGYTF
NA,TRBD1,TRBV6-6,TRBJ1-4,TGTGCCACCAGTACAGGGGGCGCGGGTAATGAAAAACTGTTTTTT,CATSTGGAGNEKLFF
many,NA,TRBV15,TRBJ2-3,TGTGCCACCAGCAGCCTCGCCGGGACTAGCACAGATACGCAGTATTTT,CATSSLAGTSTDTQYF
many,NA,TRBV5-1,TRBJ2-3,TGCGCCAGCAGCTTATCAGTCACAGATACGCAGTATTTT,CASSLSVTDTQYF
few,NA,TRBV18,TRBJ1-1,TGTGCCAGCTCACCACTATCAGGGCAGGAGAACACTGAAGCTTTCTTT,CASSPLSGQENTEAFF
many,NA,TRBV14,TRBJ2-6,TGTGCCAGCAGCCTCGTCCAGGGGGCCAACGTCCTGACTTTC,CASSLVQGANVLTF
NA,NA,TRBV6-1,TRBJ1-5,TGTGCCAGCAGTGTCGGGGGACCCGGAAATCAGCCCCAGCATTTT,CASSVGGPGNQPQHF
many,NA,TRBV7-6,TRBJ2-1,TGTGCCAGCAGCGCAAGACCGGGGAGCTCCTACAATGAGCAGTTCTTC,CASSARPGSSYNEQFF
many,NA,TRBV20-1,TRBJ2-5,TGCAGTGCTAGACCGGGCGCGGAGACCCAGTACTTC,CSARPGAETQYF
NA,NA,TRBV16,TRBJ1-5,TGTGCCAGCAGCCAAACTGAGGGACTAGCGGGAGTGGCAGATACGCAGCATTTT,CASSQTEGLAGVADTQHF
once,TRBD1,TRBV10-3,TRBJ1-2,TGTGCCTCCCTAGAGGCTGGGGGGGACAGGGTGATGTCTGGCTACACCTTC,CASLEAGGDRVMSGYTF